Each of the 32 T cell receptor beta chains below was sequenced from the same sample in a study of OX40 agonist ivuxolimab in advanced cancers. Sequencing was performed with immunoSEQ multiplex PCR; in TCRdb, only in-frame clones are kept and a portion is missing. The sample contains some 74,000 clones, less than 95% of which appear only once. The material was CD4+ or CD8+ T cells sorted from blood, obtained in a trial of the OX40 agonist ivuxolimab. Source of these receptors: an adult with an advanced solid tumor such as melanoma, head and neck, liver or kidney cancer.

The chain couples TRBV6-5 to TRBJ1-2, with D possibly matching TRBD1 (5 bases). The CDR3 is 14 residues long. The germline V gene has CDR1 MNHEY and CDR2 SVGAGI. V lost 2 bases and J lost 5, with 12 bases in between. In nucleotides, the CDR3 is TGTGCCAGCAGTTACGACAGAGATGGGTATGGCTACACCTTC. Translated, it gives CASSYDRDGYGYTF.

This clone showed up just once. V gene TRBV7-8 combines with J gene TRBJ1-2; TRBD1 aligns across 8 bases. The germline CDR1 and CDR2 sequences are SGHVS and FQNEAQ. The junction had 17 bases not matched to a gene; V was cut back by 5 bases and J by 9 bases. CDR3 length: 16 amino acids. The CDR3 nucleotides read TGTGCCAGCAGCCCCAACGAGCGACAGGGGAGGGGGCGCTACACCTTC. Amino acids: CASSPNERQGRGRYTF.

CDR3: CAWSPDRYSGNTIYF. The DNA of the CDR3 is TGTGCCTGGAGCCCTGACCGCTACTCTGGAAACACCATATATTTT. The gene calls are TRBV30 and TRBJ1-3; D unclear. Germline CDR1 reads GTSNPN; CDR2 reads SVGIG (reference sequence). Trimming left V 3 bases short and J 0 bases short, with 12 bases between. There are 15 residues in the CDR3.

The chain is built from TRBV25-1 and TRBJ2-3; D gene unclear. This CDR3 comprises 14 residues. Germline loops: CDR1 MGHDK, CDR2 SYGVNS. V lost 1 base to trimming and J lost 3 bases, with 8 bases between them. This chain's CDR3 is CASSESGLTDTQYF. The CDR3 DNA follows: TGTGCCAGCAGTGAATCCGGCCTAACAGATACGCAGTATTTT.

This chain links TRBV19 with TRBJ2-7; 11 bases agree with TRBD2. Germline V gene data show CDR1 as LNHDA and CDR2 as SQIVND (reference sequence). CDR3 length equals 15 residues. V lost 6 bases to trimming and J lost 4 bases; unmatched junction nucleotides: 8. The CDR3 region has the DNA TGTGCCAGTAGCTCAGGGACTAGCGGAAAGTACGAGCAGTACTTC. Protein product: CASSSGTSGKYEQYF.

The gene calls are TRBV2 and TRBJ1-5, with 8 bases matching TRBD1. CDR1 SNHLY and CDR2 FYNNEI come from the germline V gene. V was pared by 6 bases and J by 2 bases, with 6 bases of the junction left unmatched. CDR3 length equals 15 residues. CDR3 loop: CASRSDRAGNQPQHF. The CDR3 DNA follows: TGTGCCAGCAGATCGGACAGGGCGGGCAATCAGCCCCAGCATTTT.

The CDR3 protein is CASSLMGSGAYEQYF. The CDR3 DNA sequence: TGTGCCAGCAGCTTAATGGGGTCAGGGGCCTACGAGCAGTACTTC. The chain links TRBV7-3 to TRBJ2-7; the D gene is possibly TRBD1 (6 bases). The germline V and J ends were trimmed by 1 base and 2 bases, with 12 bases remaining between them. The CDR3 has 15 residues. The germline CDR1 and CDR2 sequences are SGHTA and FQGTGA.

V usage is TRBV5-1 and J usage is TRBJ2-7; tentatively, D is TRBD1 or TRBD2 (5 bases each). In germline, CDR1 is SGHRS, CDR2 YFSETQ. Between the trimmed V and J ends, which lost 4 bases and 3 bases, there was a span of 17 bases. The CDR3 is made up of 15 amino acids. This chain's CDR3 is CASSLLDGGNYEQYF. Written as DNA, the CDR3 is TGCGCCAGCAGCCTCCTGGATGGGGGTAACTACGAGCAGTACTTC.

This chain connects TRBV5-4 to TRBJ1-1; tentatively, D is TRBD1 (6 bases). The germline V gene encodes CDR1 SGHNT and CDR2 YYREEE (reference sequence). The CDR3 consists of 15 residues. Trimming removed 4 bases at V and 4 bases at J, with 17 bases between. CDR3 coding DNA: TGTGCCAGCAGCCGGACAGTGTACGACCCCACTGAAGCTTTCTTT. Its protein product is CASSRTVYDPTEAFF.

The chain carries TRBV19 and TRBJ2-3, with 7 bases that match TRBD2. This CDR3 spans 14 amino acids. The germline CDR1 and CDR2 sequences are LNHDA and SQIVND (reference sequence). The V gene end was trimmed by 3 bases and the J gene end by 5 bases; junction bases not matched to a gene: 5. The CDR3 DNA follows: TGTGCCAGTAGTATTCGGGGGGAACGAGATACGCAGTATTTT. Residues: CASSIRGERDTQYF.

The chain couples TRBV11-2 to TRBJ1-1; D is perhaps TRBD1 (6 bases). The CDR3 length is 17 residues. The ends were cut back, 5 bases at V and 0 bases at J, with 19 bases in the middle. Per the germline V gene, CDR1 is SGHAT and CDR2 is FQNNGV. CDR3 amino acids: CASSPDRRGGLNTEAFF. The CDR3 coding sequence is TGTGCCAGCAGCCCCGATCGGAGGGGGGGACTGAACACTGAAGCTTTCTTT.

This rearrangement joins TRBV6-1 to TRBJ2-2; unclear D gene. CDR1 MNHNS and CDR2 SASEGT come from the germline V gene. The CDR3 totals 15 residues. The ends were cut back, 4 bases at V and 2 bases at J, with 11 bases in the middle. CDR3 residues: CASSGQWRNTGELFF. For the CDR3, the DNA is TGTGCCAGCAGTGGGCAATGGCGAAACACCGGGGAGCTGTTTTTT.

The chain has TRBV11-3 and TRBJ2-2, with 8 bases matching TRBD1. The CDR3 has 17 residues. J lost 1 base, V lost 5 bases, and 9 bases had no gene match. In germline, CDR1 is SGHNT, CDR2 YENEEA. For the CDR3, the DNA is TGTGCCAGCAGCCATACAACAGGGGGATGGAACACCGGGGAGCTGTTTTTT. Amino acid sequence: CASSHTTGGWNTGELFF.

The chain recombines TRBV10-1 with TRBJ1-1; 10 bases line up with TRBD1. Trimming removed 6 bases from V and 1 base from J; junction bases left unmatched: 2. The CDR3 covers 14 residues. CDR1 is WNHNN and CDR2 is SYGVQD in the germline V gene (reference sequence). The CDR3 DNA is TGCGCCAGCAGCCGGACAGGGGGGAACACTGAAGCTTTCTTT. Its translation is CASSRTGGNTEAFF.

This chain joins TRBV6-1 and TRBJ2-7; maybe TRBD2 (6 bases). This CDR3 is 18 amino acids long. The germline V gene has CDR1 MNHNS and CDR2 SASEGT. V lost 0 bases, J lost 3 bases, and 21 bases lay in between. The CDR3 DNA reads TGTGCCAGCAGTGAAGCGCTTCTTTGGCGGGGAAATCACTACGAGCAGTACGTC. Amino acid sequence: CASSEALLWRGNHYEQYV.

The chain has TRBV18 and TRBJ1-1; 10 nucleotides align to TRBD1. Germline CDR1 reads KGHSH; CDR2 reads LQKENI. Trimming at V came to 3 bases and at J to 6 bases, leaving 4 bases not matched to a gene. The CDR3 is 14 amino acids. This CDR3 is CASSPGTGEPEAFF. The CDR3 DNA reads TGTGCCAGCTCACCCGGGACAGGGGAGCCTGAAGCTTTCTTT.

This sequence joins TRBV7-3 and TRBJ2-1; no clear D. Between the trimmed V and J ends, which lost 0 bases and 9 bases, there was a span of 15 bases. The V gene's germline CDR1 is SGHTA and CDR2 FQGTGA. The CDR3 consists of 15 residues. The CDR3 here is CASSLTLTVVSEQFF. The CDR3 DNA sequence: TGTGCCAGCAGCTTAACGCTGACTGTCGTTAGTGAGCAGTTCTTC.

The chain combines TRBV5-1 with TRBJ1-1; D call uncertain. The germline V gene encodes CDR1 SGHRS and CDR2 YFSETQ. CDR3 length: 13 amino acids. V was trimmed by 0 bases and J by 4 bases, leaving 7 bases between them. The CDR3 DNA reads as TGCGCCAGCAGCTTGGGAGGGTTCACTGAAGCTTTCTTT. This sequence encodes CASSLGGFTEAFF.

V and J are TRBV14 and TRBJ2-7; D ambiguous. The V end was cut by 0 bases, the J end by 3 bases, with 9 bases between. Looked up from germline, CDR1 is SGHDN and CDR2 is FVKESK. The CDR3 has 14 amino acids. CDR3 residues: CASSQDRTSYEQYF. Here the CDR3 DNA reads TGTGCCAGCAGCCAAGACAGGACCAGCTACGAGCAGTACTTC.

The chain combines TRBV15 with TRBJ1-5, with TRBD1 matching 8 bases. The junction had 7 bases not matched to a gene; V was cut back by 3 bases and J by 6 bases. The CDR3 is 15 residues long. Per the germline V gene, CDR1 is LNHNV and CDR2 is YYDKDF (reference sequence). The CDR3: CATSSLDREGQPQHF. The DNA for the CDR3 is TGTGCCACCAGCAGCCTGGACAGGGAGGGTCAGCCCCAGCATTTT.

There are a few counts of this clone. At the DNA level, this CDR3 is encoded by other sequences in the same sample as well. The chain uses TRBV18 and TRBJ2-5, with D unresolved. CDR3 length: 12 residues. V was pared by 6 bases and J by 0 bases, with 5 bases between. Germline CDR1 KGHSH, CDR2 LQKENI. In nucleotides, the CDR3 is TGTGCCAGCTCCCCGTACCAAGAGACCCAGTACTTC. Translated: CASSPYQETQYF.

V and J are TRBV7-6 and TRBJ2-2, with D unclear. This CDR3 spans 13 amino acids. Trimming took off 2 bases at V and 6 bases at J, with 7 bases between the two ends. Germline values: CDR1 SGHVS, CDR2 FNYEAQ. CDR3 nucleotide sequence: TGTGCCAGCAGCTTACCCAGTCCCGGGGAGCTGTTTTTT. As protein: CASSLPSPGELFF.

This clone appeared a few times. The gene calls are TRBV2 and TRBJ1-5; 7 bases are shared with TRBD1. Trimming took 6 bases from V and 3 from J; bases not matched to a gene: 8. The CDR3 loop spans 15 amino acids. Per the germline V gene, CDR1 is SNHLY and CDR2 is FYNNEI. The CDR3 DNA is TGTGCCAGCAGCTCACCGACAGGGTTCAATCAGCCCCAGCATTTT. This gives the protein CASSSPTGFNQPQHF.

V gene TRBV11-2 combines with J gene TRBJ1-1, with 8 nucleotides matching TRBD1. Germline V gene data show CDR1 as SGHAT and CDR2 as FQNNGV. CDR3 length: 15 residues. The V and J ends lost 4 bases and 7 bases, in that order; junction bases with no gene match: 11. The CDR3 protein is CASSYQTGAGLEAFF. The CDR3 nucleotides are TGTGCCAGCAGCTACCAGACAGGGGCCGGACTTGAAGCTTTCTTT. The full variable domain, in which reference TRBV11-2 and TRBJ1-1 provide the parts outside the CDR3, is EAGVAQSPRYKIIEKRQSVAFWCNPISGHATLYWYQQILGQGPKLLIQFQNNGVVDDSQLPKDRFSAERLKGVDSTLKIQPAKLEDSAVYLCASSYQTGAGLEAFFGQGTRLTVV.

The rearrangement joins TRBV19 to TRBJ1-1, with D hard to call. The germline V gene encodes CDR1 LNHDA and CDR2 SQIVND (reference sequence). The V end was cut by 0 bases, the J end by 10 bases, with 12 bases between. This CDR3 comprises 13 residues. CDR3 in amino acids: CASSIDGNRGAFF. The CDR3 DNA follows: TGTGCCAGTAGTATAGACGGAAACCGGGGAGCTTTCTTT.

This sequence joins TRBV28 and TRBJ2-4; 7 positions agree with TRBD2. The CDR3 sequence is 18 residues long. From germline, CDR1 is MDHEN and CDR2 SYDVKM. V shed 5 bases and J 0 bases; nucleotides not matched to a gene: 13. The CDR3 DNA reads TGTGCCAGCAGTGACCAGTTCGGCGGGGGAGTAGCCAAAAACATTCAGTACTTC. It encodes CASSDQFGGGVAKNIQYF.

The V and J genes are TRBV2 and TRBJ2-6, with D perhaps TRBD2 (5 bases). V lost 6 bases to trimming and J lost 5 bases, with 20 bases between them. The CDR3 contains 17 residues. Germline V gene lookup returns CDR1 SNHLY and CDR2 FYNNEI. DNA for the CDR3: TGTGCCAGCAGGCGGGTTGGAGTACAAAGTCGGGCCAACGTCCTGACTTTC. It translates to CASRRVGVQSRANVLTF.

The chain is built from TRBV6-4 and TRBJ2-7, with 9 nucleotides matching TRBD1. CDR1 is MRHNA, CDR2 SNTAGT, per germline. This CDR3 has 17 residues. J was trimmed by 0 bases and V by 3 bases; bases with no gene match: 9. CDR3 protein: CASSDPGTGPVSYEQYV. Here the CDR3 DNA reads TGTGCCAGCAGTGATCCCGGGACAGGGCCTGTCTCCTACGAGCAGTACGTC.

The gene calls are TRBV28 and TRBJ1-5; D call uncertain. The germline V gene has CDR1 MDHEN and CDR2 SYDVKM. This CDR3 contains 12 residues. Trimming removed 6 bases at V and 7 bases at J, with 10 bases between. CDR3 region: CASRAPRQPQHF. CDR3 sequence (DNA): TGTGCCAGCAGGGCACCCAGACAGCCCCAGCATTTT.

The CDR3 region is CASSPRLTSGGTDTQYF. CDR3 coding DNA: TGTGCCAGCAGCCCCAGACTGACTAGCGGGGGTACAGATACGCAGTATTTT. The chain is built from TRBV11-2 and TRBJ2-3, with 12 bases that match TRBD2. Germline V gene sequence: CDR1 SGHAT, CDR2 FQNNGV. V trimming: 5 bases; J trimming: 3 bases; junction bases outside the gene matches: 9. There are 17 residues in the CDR3.

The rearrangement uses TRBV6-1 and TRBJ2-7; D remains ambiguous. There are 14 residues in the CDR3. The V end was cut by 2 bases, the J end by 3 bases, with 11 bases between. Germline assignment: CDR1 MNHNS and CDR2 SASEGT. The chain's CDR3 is CASSERGRNYEQYV. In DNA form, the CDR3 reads TGTGCCAGCAGTGAACGTGGGCGGAACTACGAGCAGTACGTC.

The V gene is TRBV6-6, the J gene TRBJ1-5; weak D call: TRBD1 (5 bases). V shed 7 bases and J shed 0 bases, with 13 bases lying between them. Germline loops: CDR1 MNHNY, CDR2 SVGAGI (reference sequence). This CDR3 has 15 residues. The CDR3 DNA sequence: TGTGCCAGCACCCATCGGGGGGATAGCAATCAGCCCCAGCATTTT. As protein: CASTHRGDSNQPQHF.